The TCR beta chain under discussion was sequenced for a study of response to subunit inactivated influenza vaccine. Each CDR3 protein gets one entry after TCRdb re-called the RT-PCR reads with MiXCR. This sample has about 540,000 distinct CDR3 sequences, with approximately 20% found just once. Germline assignment: CDR1 KGHDR and CDR2 SFDVKD. This CDR3 region has 17 residues. With 7 bases clipped from V and 0 bases from J, the junction kept 6 bases outside the gene matches. Ten or more counts support this clonotype. This sample also belongs to another study, concerning T cells expressing NK-cell markers. As that report states: Generation of TCR beta cDNA was performed by 5'RACE template switching incorporating UMIs. Sorted CD3+CD56-NKG2C+, CD3+CD56+NKG2C+ and CD3+CD56+NKG2C- T cells supplied the TCR beta repertoires. In several experiments, sorting was restricted to alpha-beta TCR T cells by an anti-gamma-delta TCR antibody. Dominance of the CD3+CD56-NKG2C+ fraction by these clonotypes also held in four donors. Whether expanded NKG2C-expressing T cell clones recognize HCMV is unknown.

The source of this sequence is a man aged 45-65 years who received an inactivated influenza vaccine. This chain uses TRBV24-1 with TRBJ2-5; 14 nucleotides align to TRBD2. Material: CD4+ T cells sorted from PBMCs, obtained about 11 days after vaccination. CDR3 in amino acids: CATRGLAGEGDQETQYF. Written as DNA, the CDR3 is TGTGCCACCAGGGGACTAGCGGGAGAAGGCGACCAAGAGACCCAGTACTTC.